The source of this TCR beta chain is a study of blood T cell repertoires in COVID-19. Germline V CDR1 and CDR2: MNHNY, SVGAGI (reference sequence). The ends were cut back, 0 bases at V and 1 base at J, with 9 bases in the middle. The CDR3 spans 15 residues. Concerning this clone: Other DNA sequences of this sample code for an identical CDR3.

In the authors' methods: Cell counts per sample came from amplifying reference gene primers. Sequencing was performed with immunoSEQ multiplex PCR; in TCRdb, only in-frame clones are kept and a portion is missing. V and J calls and clone size follow that table, whereas D and trimming were derived from the DNA. The data contain about 110,000 clones, around four fifths of them singletons. The chain joins TRBV6-6 to TRBJ2-5; a possible D gene is TRBD2 (5 bases). The clonotype comes from a woman aged 70-85 years with acute or convalescent COVID-19. Sequencing used peripheral blood. CDR3 coding DNA: TGTGCCAGCAGTTACTCGAATCGGGGCCAAGAGACCCAGTACTTC. This encodes CASSYSNRGQETQYF.